This TCR beta chain was sequenced for a study of blood T cell repertoires in COVID-19 (dated by TCRdb to 2018 to 2020). In terms of the full investigation: Collaborator samples came from the United States, Italy and Spain and covered acute and convalescent phases of COVID-19. A de-identified subject ID, COVID-19 status, age in years and sex were almost always included in the sample metadata. Where HLA class I and class II types were available, the types were taken from metadata supplied by the sample provider, not from assay-based typing. Samples came from the ongoing ImmuneRACE study (first 160 participants) plus 1,254 subjects from 6 global collaborators. The prospective study material was composed of cDNA or gDNA derived from T cells, B-cell-depleted T cells, or PBMCs. Deeply sampled blood TCRbeta repertoires from subjects exposed to, actively infected with, or recovered from COVID-19 were included in the dataset. The repertoires were released in a freely available public database intended as a resource for research on the immune response to SARS-CoV-2. The paper's findings and limits, for the study overall: Clinical and demographic metadata were provided uncurated, with the amount varying by source and participant.

As to this clone: The clone's antigen remains unknown. Base qualities are not recorded, but no much larger clone differs from it by a single base.

At one collaborating source in Seattle, patients were enrolled during active infection and were followed longitudinally through the course of disease. The collaborating institutions used their own protocols to collect whole blood in K2EDTA tubes. For TCRbeta analysis, collaborator samples were shipped as frozen whole blood, as isolated PBMCs, or as DNA extracted from either sample type. TCRbeta CDR3 regions were amplified from genomic DNA by means of the immunoSEQ Assay, a bias-controlled multiplex PCR. The authors processed their data as follows. Nucleated cell counts per sample were estimated from amplification of reference gene primers within the assay. To quantify the absolute abundance of each unique TCRbeta CDR3 rearrangement, sequence reads were collapsed and filtered. For each sample, productive Simpson clonality was calculated by taking the square root of Simpson's diversity index across productive rearrangements. In TCRdb, the immuneACCESS table is reduced to in-frame sequences with V and J assigned. These tables do not hold every clone; where another copy was compared, an unresolved V gene accounts for under half, and the others remain unexplained. V and J calls and clone size come straight from that table; D and trimming were deduced from the DNA. The sample yields 200,000 to 250,000 clones; more than 80% were counted once. Roughly 7% of the sample is in the top ten clones.

Trimming at the junction amounts to 0 bases on V and 4 bases on J, and the germline ends lie 12 bases apart. The CDR3, cysteine through phenylalanine, is 15 amino acids long. Solely the CDR3 DNA is kept, with 45 bases framed from the first base. The germline V gene supplies CDR1 SGHAT and CDR2 FQNNGV. The V gene is TRBV11-2 and the J gene is TRBJ1-1, with TRBD1 tentatively as D gene (6 bases match). Sequencing was carried out using peripheral blood. This sequence was found in a woman aged 80 or over with COVID-19, enrolled during active disease. The nucleotides are TGTGCCAGCAGCTTAGAGGCAGGGGTAGGCACTGAAGCTTTCTTT. Its protein reads: CASSLEAGVGTEAFF.